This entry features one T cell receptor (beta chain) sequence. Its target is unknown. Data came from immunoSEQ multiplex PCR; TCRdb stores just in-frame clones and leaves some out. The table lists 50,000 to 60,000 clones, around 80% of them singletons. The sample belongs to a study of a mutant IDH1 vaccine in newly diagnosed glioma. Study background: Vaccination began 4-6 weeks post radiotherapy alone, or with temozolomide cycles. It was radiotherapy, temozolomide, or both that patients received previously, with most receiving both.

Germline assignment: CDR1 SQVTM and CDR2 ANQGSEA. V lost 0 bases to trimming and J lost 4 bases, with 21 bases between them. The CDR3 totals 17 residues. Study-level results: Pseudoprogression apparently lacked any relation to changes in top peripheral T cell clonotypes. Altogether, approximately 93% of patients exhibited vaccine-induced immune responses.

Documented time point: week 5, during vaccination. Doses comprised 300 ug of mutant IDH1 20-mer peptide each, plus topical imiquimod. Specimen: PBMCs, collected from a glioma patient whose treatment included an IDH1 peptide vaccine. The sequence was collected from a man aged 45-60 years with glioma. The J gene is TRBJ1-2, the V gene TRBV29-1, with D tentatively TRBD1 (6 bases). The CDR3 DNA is TGCAGCGTTGAAGACCTTCGTCGGGGGGCGCGTGTCTATGGCTACACCTTC. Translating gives CSVEDLRRGARVYGYTF.